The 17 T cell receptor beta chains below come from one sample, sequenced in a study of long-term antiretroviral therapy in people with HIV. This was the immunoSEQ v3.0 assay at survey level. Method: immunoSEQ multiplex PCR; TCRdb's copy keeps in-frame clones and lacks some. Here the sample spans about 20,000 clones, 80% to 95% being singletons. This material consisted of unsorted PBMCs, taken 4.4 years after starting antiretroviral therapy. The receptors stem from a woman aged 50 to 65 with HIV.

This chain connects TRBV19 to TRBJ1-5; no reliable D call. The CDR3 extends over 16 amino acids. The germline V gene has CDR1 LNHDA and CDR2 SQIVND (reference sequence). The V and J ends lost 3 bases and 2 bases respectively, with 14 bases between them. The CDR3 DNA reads TGTGCCAGTAGTATTCGGACTTTCAGAGGCAATCAGCCCCAGCATTTT. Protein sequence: CASSIRTFRGNQPQHF. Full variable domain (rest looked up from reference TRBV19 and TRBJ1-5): DGGITQSPKYLFRKEGQNVTLSCEQNLNHDAMYWYRQDPGQGLRLIYYSQIVNDFQKGDIAEGYSVSREKKESFPLTVTSAQKNPTAFYLCASSIRTFRGNQPQHFGDGTRLSIL.

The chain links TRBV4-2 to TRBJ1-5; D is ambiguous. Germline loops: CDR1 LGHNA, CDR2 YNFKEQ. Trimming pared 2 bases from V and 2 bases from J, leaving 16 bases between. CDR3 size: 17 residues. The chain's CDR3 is CASSQTSDRFGNQPQHF. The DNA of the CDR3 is TGTGCCAGCAGCCAAACCTCGGATAGGTTTGGCAATCAGCCCCAGCATTTT.

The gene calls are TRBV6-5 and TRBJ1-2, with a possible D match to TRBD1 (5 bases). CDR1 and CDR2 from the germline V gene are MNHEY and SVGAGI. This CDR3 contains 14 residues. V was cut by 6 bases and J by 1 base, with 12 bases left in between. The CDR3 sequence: CASRTGSDNYGYTF. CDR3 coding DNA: TGTGCCAGCAGAACAGGCTCAGATAACTATGGCTACACCTTC.

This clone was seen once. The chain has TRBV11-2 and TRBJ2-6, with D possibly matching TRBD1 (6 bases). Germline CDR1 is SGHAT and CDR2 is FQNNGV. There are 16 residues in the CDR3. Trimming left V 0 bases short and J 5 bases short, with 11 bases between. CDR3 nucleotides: TGTGCCAGCAGCTTAGAACAGGGTTGGCGGGCCAACGTCCTGACTTTC. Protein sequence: CASSLEQGWRANVLTF.

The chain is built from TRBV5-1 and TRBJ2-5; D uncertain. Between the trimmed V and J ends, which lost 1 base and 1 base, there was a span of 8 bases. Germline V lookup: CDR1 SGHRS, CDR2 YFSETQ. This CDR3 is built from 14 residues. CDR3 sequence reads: CASSLSVSQETQYF. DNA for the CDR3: TGCGCCAGCAGCTTGTCCGTGAGCCAAGAGACCCAGTACTTC.

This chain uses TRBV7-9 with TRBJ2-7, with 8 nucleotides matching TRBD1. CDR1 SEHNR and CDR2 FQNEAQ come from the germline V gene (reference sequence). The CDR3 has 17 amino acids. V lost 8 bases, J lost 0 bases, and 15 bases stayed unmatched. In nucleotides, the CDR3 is TGTGCCAGCGGGGGACAGGACAGAACACGTTTCTCCTACGAGCAGTACTTC. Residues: CASGGQDRTRFSYEQYF.

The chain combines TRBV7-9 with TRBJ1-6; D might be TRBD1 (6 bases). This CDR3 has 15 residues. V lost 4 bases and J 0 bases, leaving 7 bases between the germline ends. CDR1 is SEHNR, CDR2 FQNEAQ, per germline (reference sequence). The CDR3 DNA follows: TGTGCCAGCAGCTACAGGGACTCCTATAATTCACCCCTCCACTTT. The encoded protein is CASSYRDSYNSPLHF.

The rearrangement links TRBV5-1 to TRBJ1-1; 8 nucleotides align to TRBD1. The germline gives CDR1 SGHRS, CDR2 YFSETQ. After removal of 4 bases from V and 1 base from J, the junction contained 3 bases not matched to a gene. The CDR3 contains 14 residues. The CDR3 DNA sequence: TGCGCCAGCAGCCTAGACAGGGGGAACACTGAAGCTTTCTTT. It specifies CASSLDRGNTEAFF.

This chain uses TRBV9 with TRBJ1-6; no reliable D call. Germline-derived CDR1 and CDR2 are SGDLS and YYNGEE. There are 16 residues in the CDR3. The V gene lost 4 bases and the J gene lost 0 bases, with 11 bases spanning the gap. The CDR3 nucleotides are TGTGCCAGCAGCCCACACATGGGCTCCTATAATTCACCCCTCCACTTT. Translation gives CASSPHMGSYNSPLHF.

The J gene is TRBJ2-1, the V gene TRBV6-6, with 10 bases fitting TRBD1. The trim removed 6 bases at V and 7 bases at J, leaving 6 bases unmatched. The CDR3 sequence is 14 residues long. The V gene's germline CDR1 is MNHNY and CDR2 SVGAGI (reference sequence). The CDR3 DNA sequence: TGTGCCAGCAGGCCGGGACAGGGGTGGAATGAGCAGTTCTTC. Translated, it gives CASRPGQGWNEQFF.

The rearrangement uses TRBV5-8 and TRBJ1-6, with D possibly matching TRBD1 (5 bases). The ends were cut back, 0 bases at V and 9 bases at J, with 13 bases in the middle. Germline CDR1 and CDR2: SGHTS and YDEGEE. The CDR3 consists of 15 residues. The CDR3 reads CASSLGRGQRSPLHF. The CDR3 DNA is TGTGCCAGCAGCTTGGGGAGGGGCCAGCGTTCACCCCTCCACTTT.

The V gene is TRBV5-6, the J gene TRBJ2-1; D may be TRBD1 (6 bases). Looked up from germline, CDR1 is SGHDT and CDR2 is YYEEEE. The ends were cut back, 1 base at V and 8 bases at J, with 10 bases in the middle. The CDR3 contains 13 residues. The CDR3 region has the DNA TGTGCCAGCAGCTTGACCACAGGGTATGAGCAGTTCTTC. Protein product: CASSLTTGYEQFF.

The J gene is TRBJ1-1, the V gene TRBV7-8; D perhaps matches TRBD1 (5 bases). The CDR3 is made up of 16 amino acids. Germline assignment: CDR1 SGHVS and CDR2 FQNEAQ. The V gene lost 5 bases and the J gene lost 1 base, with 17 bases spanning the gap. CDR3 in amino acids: CASSISGIVGNTEAFF. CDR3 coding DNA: TGTGCCAGCAGCATATCAGGGATCGTGGGGAACACTGAAGCTTTCTTT.

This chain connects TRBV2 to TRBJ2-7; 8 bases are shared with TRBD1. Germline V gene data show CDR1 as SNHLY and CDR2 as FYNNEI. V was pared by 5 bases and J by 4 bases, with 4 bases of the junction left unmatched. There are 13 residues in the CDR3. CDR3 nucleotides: TGTGCCAGCAGTCAAAACAGGGGGTACGAGCAGTACTTC. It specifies CASSQNRGYEQYF.

CDR3 amino acids: CASSASSYEQYF. DNA for the CDR3: TGTGCCAGCAGCGCGAGCTCCTACGAGCAGTACTTC. The chain couples TRBV9 to TRBJ2-7; no reliable D call. Trimming shortened V by 3 bases and J by 0 bases, and 4 bases separated the two germline ends. The CDR3 has 12 residues. Germline-derived CDR1 and CDR2 are SGDLS and YYNGEE.

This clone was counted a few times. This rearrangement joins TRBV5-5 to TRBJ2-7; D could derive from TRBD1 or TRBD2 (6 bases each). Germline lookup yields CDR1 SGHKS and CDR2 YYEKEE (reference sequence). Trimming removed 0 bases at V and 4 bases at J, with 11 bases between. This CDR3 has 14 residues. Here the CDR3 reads CASSLAGAAYEQYF. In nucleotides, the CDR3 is TGTGCCAGCAGCTTGGCGGGGGCGGCGTACGAGCAGTACTTC.

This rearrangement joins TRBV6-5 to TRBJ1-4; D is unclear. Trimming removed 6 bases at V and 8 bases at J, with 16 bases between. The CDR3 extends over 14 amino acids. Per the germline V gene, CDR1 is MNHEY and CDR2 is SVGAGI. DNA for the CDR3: TGTGCCAGCAGATTCGCGAGAACAACAGAAAAACTGTTTTTT. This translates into CASRFARTTEKLFF.